Below, 14 T cell receptor beta chains from the same sample are listed, as sequenced in a study of shared clonotypes between healthy human individuals. Profiling relied on immunoSEQ multiplex PCR, and the TCRdb table lists in-frame clones only, not all of them. The table has 2 million to 2.5 million clones, more than 90% seen once. Source material: naive CD4+ T cells sorted from blood. Documented subset: CD45RA+ positively selected. Receptors were obtained from a man aged 18 to 29 in good health.

This sequence joins TRBV18 and TRBJ1-1; D gene uncertain. The germline V gene has CDR1 KGHSH and CDR2 LQKENI. The CDR3 length is 14 residues. V lost 6 bases and J 3 bases, leaving 14 bases between the germline ends. CDR3 coding DNA: TGTGCCAGCTCCCGCACGGGGAGCGACACTGAAGCTTTCTTT. Its translation: CASSRTGSDTEAFF.

This clone was seen only once. The rearrangement links TRBV19 to TRBJ1-1; TRBD1 agrees at 8 bases. This CDR3 has 14 amino acids. J lost 4 bases, V lost 6 bases, and 7 bases had no gene match. Germline V CDR1 and CDR2: LNHDA, SQIVND (reference sequence). CDR3 in amino acids: CASSMQGATTEAFF. The DNA for the CDR3 is TGTGCCAGTAGCATGCAGGGGGCAACCACTGAAGCTTTCTTT.

The chain is built from TRBV18 and TRBJ1-3; 8 nucleotides align to TRBD1. CDR3 length: 14 amino acids. CDR1 and CDR2 from the germline V gene are KGHSH and LQKENI. V dropped 5 bases and J dropped 3; count of bases not matched to a gene: 3. This CDR3 is CASSADRVGNTIYF. CDR3 in DNA: TGTGCCAGCTCAGCGGACAGGGTTGGAAACACCATATATTTT.

This sequence joins TRBV19 and TRBJ2-7; TRBD1 is a possible D gene (5 bases). The CDR3 consists of 12 residues. Germline CDR1 and CDR2: LNHDA and SQIVND (reference sequence). Trimming left V 5 bases short and J 5 bases short, with 10 bases between. The CDR3 loop is CASSVVGDEQYF. Here the CDR3 DNA reads TGTGCCAGTAGTGTGGTAGGGGACGAGCAGTACTTC.

The genes are TRBV6-4 and TRBJ2-1, with 9 bases that match TRBD2. CDR1 and CDR2 (germline): MRHNA, SNTAGT. The CDR3 sequence is 15 residues long. The V and J ends lost 5 bases and 4 bases, in that order; junction bases with no gene match: 6. The CDR3, as DNA: TGTGCCAGCAGTCCCTTGCGGGGGGGATACAATGAGCAGTTCTTC. This sequence encodes CASSPLRGGYNEQFF.

V and J are TRBV10-1 and TRBJ1-1; no definite D call. The CDR3 has 11 residues. Germline CDR1 WNHNN, CDR2 SYGVQD (reference sequence). Trimming stripped 2 bases from V and 7 bases from J, with 5 bases between. The CDR3: CASSEDLEAFF. The CDR3 DNA sequence: TGCGCCAGCAGTGAGGATCTTGAAGCTTTCTTT.

In regard to this clone: The same CDR3 is also encoded by other DNA sequences in this sample. The chain links TRBV19 to TRBJ2-2; the D is unclear. Germline loops: CDR1 LNHDA, CDR2 SQIVND (reference sequence). The CDR3 length is 12 residues. The ends were cut back, 3 bases at V and 5 bases at J, with 4 bases in the middle. CDR3 loop: CASSIGTGELFF. The CDR3 nucleotides read TGTGCCAGTAGTATTGGGACCGGGGAGCTGTTTTTT. Looking up the rest from reference TRBV19 and TRBJ2-2 gives the full variable domain: DGGITQSPKYLFRKEGQNVTLSCEQNLNHDAMYWYRQDPGQGLRLIYYSQIVNDFQKGDIAEGYSVSREKKESFPLTVTSAQKNPTAFYLCASSIGTGELFFGEGSRLTVL.

The V call is TRBV5-1, the J call TRBJ1-2; 7 positions agree with TRBD1. The CDR3 has 13 amino acids. V was pared by 3 bases and J by 8 bases, with 7 bases of the junction left unmatched. The V gene's germline CDR1 is SGHRS and CDR2 YFSETQ. The CDR3 sequence: CASSWTTGVGYTF. The CDR3 DNA reads as TGCGCCAGCAGCTGGACAACAGGGGTCGGCTACACCTTC. Using reference TRBV5-1 and TRBJ1-2 for the parts outside the CDR3, the full variable domain is KAGVTQTPRYLIKTRGQQVTLSCSPISGHRSVSWYQQTPGQGLQFLFEYFSETQRNKGNFPGRFSGRQFSNSRSEMNVSTLELGDSALYLCASSWTTGVGYTFGSGTRLTVV.

As for this clone: Distinct nucleotide sequences in the sample also encode this CDR3. The rearrangement uses TRBV7-2 and TRBJ2-7, with a possible D match to TRBD1 (5 bases). The CDR3 spans 13 residues. V shed 2 bases and J shed 2 bases, with 7 bases lying between them. CDR1 and CDR2 from the germline V gene are SGHTA and FQGNSA. The CDR3 DNA is TGTGCCAGCAGCTTACAGGGCACCTACGAGCAGTACTTC. As protein: CASSLQGTYEQYF.

Written as DNA, the CDR3 is TGTGCCAGCAGCCTGCCACCGGGACTAGCGGGAGCCGAGCAGTACTTC. As protein: CASSLPPGLAGAEQYF. This chain links TRBV7-2 with TRBJ2-7; TRBD2 matches at 14 bases. The germline V gene has CDR1 SGHTA and CDR2 FQGNSA. The V and J ends lost 5 bases and 6 bases, in that order; junction bases with no gene match: 9. The CDR3 is 16 residues long.

CDR3 region: CASSKNQPQHF. The CDR3 nucleotides read TGTGCCAGCAGTAAAAATCAGCCCCAGCATTTT. The rearrangement links TRBV6-1 to TRBJ1-5, with D unresolved. Germline CDR1 reads MNHNS; CDR2 reads SASEGT. The CDR3 contains 11 residues. V lost 5 bases to trimming and J lost 4 bases, with 3 bases between them.

The chain has TRBV7-2 and TRBJ1-2; a weak D match, TRBD1 (6 bases). This CDR3 spans 12 amino acids. The germline CDR1 and CDR2 sequences are SGHTA and FQGNSA. Trimming cost V 4 bases and J 8 bases, with 11 bases left between them. The DNA of the CDR3 is TGTGCCAGCAGCTCGAGTGGGACAGGCTACACCTTC. Its translation: CASSSSGTGYTF.

This chain links TRBV11-2 with TRBJ2-2; unclear D gene. The germline CDR1 and CDR2 sequences are SGHAT and FQNNGV. This CDR3 has 15 amino acids. The V end lost 5 bases, the J end lost 3 bases, and 13 bases lay between the germline ends. This chain's CDR3 is CASSLPLGYTGELFF. As DNA, the CDR3 is TGTGCCAGCAGCCTTCCCCTTGGGTACACCGGGGAGCTGTTTTTT.

The gene calls are TRBV2 and TRBJ2-6, with D hard to call. Germline CDR1 SNHLY, CDR2 FYNNEI. Trimming removed 3 bases from V and 0 bases from J, with 9 bases in between. The CDR3 totals 16 residues. Written as DNA, the CDR3 is TGTGCCAGCAGTGAGGTCAGGTCCTCTGGGGCCAACGTCCTGACTTTC. This sequence encodes CASSEVRSSGANVLTF.